This T cell receptor (beta chain) was found in a study of cytomegalovirus exposure and HLA in healthy donors. Germline CDR1 is SGHVS and CDR2 is FNYEAQ. V was clipped by 2 bases and J by 7 bases; unmatched bases: 12. The CDR3 runs to 17 residues. Amplification used 60 Vbeta primers and 13 Jbeta primers. The repertoire was sequenced with immunoSEQ multiplex PCR; TCRdb's copy has only in-frame clones and lacks some. Of approximately 120,000 clones listed, 74% are singletons. Sequences were obtained from PBMCs. The rearrangement links TRBV7-6 to TRBJ1-4; TRBD1 agrees at 8 bases. This sequence originates from a man aged 35 to 55 in good health and CMV-seropositive. The CDR3 sequence: CASSLRTSGGGLEKLFF. CDR3 bases: TGTGCCAGCAGCTTAAGGACTTCAGGGGGCGGGCTTGAAAAACTGTTTTTT.